Presented here are 28 T cell receptor beta chains from one specimen sequenced in a study of T cells expressing NK-cell markers. TCRdb re-called the 5' RACE reads and catalogs CDR3 proteins one per entry, DNA excluded. In total, the table holds roughly 15,000 distinct CDR3 sequences. The source material was blood T cells: a sorted CD56 or NKG2C T cell subset, CD4+ or CD8+ T cells, or bulk PBMC T cells (not recorded which). The receptor set was obtained from a man aged 18-70 years in good health.

Here the CDR3 reads CASSYSWIRRRRGNYGYTF. The chain uses TRBV6-5 and TRBJ1-2. Germline values: CDR1 MNHEY, CDR2 SVGAGI. This CDR3 is built from 19 residues.

The rearrangement links TRBV25-1 to TRBJ2-2; TCRdb picks TRBD1, but there is no DNA to check that call. Germline-derived CDR1 and CDR2 are MGHDK and SYGVNS. CDR3 length: 13 amino acids. The CDR3 protein is CASTRGGTGELFF.

This chain links TRBV12-3 or TRBV12-4 with TRBJ1-2; as DNA is missing, the TRBD1 call by TCRdb cannot be tested. The CDR3 length is 13 residues. This chain's CDR3 is CASSTGQGYGYTF.

The chain has TRBV20-1 and TRBJ2-1. This CDR3 has 13 amino acids. Germline V lookup: CDR1 DFQATT, CDR2 SNEGSKA (reference sequence). The chain's CDR3 is CSARTDSYNEQFF.

The rearrangement uses TRBV12-3 or TRBV12-4 and TRBJ2-7. The CDR3 is 13 amino acids. The CDR3 protein is CASTRARGYEQYF.

V usage is TRBV20-1 and J usage is TRBJ2-1; TCRdb's assignment of TRBD2 cannot be checked, as there is no DNA. This CDR3 is built from 14 residues. Germline lookup yields CDR1 DFQATT and CDR2 SNEGSKA (reference sequence). CDR3 amino acids: CSALGREGWNEQFF.

The genes are TRBV20-1 and TRBJ2-2; TCRdb proposes TRBD1, but this gene call is untestable without DNA. The germline V gene has CDR1 DFQATT and CDR2 SNEGSKA (reference sequence). The CDR3 is 15 residues long. The CDR3 sequence: CSASPRGQNTGELFF.

In terms of frequency, this clonotype is medium-sized (0.01 to 0.1%). This chain links TRBV12-3 or TRBV12-4 with TRBJ2-1; no DNA is available, so the TRBD1 call from TCRdb remains unchecked. The CDR3 is made up of 13 amino acids. The CDR3 spells CASRQGSGNEQFF.

The CDR3 is CASSPLGARETQYF. The chain has TRBV5-1 and TRBJ2-5; absent DNA, TCRdb's TRBD2 call cannot be checked. Germline V gene lookup returns CDR1 SGHRS and CDR2 YFSETQ. The CDR3 is 14 amino acids.

V is TRBV4-1 and J is TRBJ2-7; the TCRdb D gene call, TRBD2, has no DNA to confirm it. The germline gives CDR1 MGHRA, CDR2 YSYEKL. This CDR3 contains 17 residues. CDR3 loop: CASSHPRGTLASYEQYF.

This rearrangement joins TRBV25-1 to TRBJ1-5; as DNA is missing, the TRBD1 call by TCRdb cannot be tested. This CDR3 has 13 amino acids. Germline CDR1 reads MGHDK; CDR2 reads SYGVNS. The chain's CDR3 is CASRGQGNQPQHF.

The genes are TRBV5-1 and TRBJ2-2; checking the TCRdb D call of TRBD1 is not possible without DNA. CDR3 length: 16 residues. Germline CDR1 reads SGHRS; CDR2 reads YFSETQ. CDR3 sequence: CASSFSGTGNTGELFF.

The chain is built from TRBV4-1 and TRBJ2-1. The CDR3 spans 17 residues. Germline V gene data show CDR1 as MGHRA and CDR2 as YSYEKL. CDR3 in amino acids: CASSQAFGGSSYNEQFF.

The J gene is TRBJ2-5, the V gene TRBV12-3 or TRBV12-4; as DNA is missing, the TRBD1 call by TCRdb cannot be tested. The CDR3 spans 13 residues. CDR3 amino acids: CASSQNRGETQYF.

This CDR3 reads CASSLDSSQLNTEAFF. V gene TRBV5-1 combines with J gene TRBJ1-1. The V gene's germline CDR1 is SGHRS and CDR2 YFSETQ. This CDR3 comprises 16 residues.

The chain combines TRBV25-1 with TRBJ1-3; there is no DNA to check the TCRdb D call of TRBD1. From germline, CDR1 is MGHDK and CDR2 SYGVNS. CDR3 length equals 14 residues. CDR3 sequence reads: CASSDTGGSNTIYF.

The CDR3 is CASSPGQENTQYF. The chain has TRBV5-4 and TRBJ2-3; TCRdb gives TRBD1 as the D gene, but with no DNA this cannot be confirmed. Per the germline V gene, CDR1 is SGHNT and CDR2 is YYREEE (reference sequence). The length of the CDR3 is 13 residues.

The chain links TRBV7-9 to TRBJ2-5; TCRdb's D call, TRBD1, is unchecked because there is no DNA. CDR3 length equals 15 residues. From germline, CDR1 is SEHNR and CDR2 FQNEAQ (reference sequence). Here the CDR3 reads CASSLGDRAQETQYF. Full variable domain (missing parts from reference TRBV7-9 and TRBJ2-5): DTGVSQNPRHKITKRGQNVTFRCDPISEHNRLYWYRQTLGQGPEFLTYFQNEAQLEKSRLLSDRFSAERPKGSFSTLEIQRTEQGDSAMYLCASSLGDRAQETQYFGPGTRLLVL.

The J gene is TRBJ2-5, the V gene TRBV6-2 or TRBV6-3; TCRdb's D gene call, TRBD1, goes unchecked for lack of DNA. Germline V gene sequence: CDR1 MNHEY, CDR2 SVGEGT. This CDR3 comprises 13 residues. The CDR3 spells CASSRDPQETQYF.

This rearrangement joins TRBV7-3 to TRBJ1-2; there is no DNA to check the TCRdb D call of TRBD1. In germline, CDR1 is SGHTA, CDR2 FQGTGA. The CDR3 loop spans 14 amino acids. The CDR3 spells CASSKAGTGEGYTF.

CDR3 in amino acids: CASRVGTTYNEQFF. The chain links TRBV12-3 or TRBV12-4 to TRBJ2-1; the TCRdb D gene call, TRBD1, has no DNA to confirm it. The CDR3 contains 14 residues.

The chain joins TRBV6-2 or TRBV6-3 to TRBJ2-7; TCRdb picks TRBD1, but there is no DNA to check that call. The CDR3 contains 14 residues. Germline loops: CDR1 MNHEY, CDR2 SVGEGT. CDR3 sequence: CASSTTGDFNEQYF.

The V gene is TRBV5-1, the J gene TRBJ2-3. Per the germline V gene, CDR1 is SGHRS and CDR2 is YFSETQ. The CDR3 covers 14 residues. The CDR3: CASSSTRPQDTQYF.

The V call is TRBV29-1, the J call TRBJ2-3; the TCRdb D gene call, TRBD1, has no DNA to confirm it. Germline V gene data show CDR1 as SQVTM and CDR2 as ANQGSEA. The CDR3 spans 13 residues. Here the CDR3 reads CSVEDQGADTQYF.

The V gene is TRBV5-1, the J gene TRBJ1-2; TCRdb's D gene call, TRBD1, goes unchecked for lack of DNA. There are 17 residues in the CDR3. The germline CDR1 and CDR2 sequences are SGHRS and YFSETQ. CDR3: CASSPPPSGTGVDGYTF. Full variable domain (rest looked up from reference TRBV5-1 and TRBJ1-2): KAGVTQTPRYLIKTRGQQVTLSCSPISGHRSVSWYQQTPGQGLQFLFEYFSETQRNKGNFPGRFSGRQFSNSRSEMNVSTLELGDSALYLCASSPPPSGTGVDGYTFGSGTRLTVV.

The chain joins TRBV29-1 to TRBJ2-7. Germline-derived CDR1 and CDR2 are SQVTM and ANQGSEA. This CDR3 spans 11 amino acids. The CDR3 loop reads CSVATAREQYF.

The chain is built from TRBV7-2 and TRBJ1-1. Germline V gives CDR1 SGHTA, CDR2 FQGNSA. This CDR3 comprises 15 residues. The CDR3 reads CASSPGGGVNTEAFF. The entire variable domain, with the rest obtained from reference TRBV7-2 and TRBJ1-1, is as follows: GAGVSQSPSNKVTEKGKDVELRCDPISGHTALYWYRQSLGQGLEFLIYFQGNSAPDKSGLPSDRFSAERTGGSVSTLTIQRTQQEDSAVYLCASSPGGGVNTEAFFGQGTRLTVV.

The chain has TRBV6-2 or TRBV6-3 and TRBJ2-7; the TCRdb call, TRBD1, lacks DNA for checking. Germline lookup yields CDR1 MNHEY and CDR2 SVGEGT. This CDR3 comprises 15 residues. The CDR3 reads CANLYPSGEMHEQYF.